This is a list of T cell receptor beta chains from one sample in a study of cytomegalovirus exposure and HLA in healthy donors. Assay: immunoSEQ multiplex PCR; the TCRdb copy retains only in-frame clones and omits some. The table has over 70,000 clones, about 80% seen once. The specimen sequenced was PBMCs. Source of these receptors: a man in his forties or fifties in good health and CMV-seropositive. Each CDR3 is given without its conserved first and last residue. The D gene is left open where the match is weak. Rows may omit the clone size; those that give it use once, few, many or a size class.

>NA|14|TRBV5-1|TRBJ2-3|NA
ASSLEGYLSTDTQY
>few|11|TRBV27|TRBJ1-2|NA
ASSLGPNYGYT
>NA|14|TRBV30|TRBJ2-1|NA
AGSLAGRPSYNEQF
>NA|12|TRBV19|TRBJ1-4|NA
ASDGGQDNEKLF
>NA|12|TRBV5-1|TRBJ2-2|TRBD1
ASSFDRGNGELF
>NA|10|TRBV7-2|TRBJ1-1|NA
ARNHGGTEAF
>NA|13|TRBV30|TRBJ2-5|TRBD2
AWSLGGPGRETQY
>NA|11|TRBV11-2|TRBJ1-1|TRBD1
ASSRDRVGEAF
>NA|10|TRBV2|TRBJ2-7|NA
ASSPIGYEQY
>NA|15|TRBV29-1|TRBJ2-1|NA
SVLPYLQGGVGNEQF
>few|14|TRBV25-1|TRBJ2-5|NA
ASSPRPELPDGTQY
>NA|15|TRBV19|TRBJ2-7|TRBD2
ASSIGAGGYESYEQY
>NA|12|TRBV7-3|TRBJ2-5|TRBD1
ASSPWTGQETQY
>NA|9|TRBV29-1|TRBJ1-1|TRBD1
SVATGGKAF
>NA|15|TRBV19|TRBJ2-1|TRBD2
ASSIEVSGGLYNEQF
>NA|12|TRBV4-2|TRBJ1-5|TRBD1
ASSLDRGNQPQH
>NA|13|TRBV5-1|TRBJ2-3|NA
ASSLGGGPFGTQY
>NA|11|TRBV6-5|TRBJ1-3|NA
ASRRTDGNTIY
>NA|13|TRBV11-2|TRBJ2-1|NA
ASSLGGRGYNEQF
>NA|13|TRBV9|TRBJ2-7|NA
ASSSGGTTAYEQY
>NA|14|TRBV4-1|TRBJ1-4|NA
ASSLGAGMTNEKLF
>NA|13|TRBV7-9|TRBJ2-7|TRBD2
ASSLGEAGEYEQY
>many|11|TRBV29-1|TRBJ2-1|TRBD1
SVDLWTGNEQF
>few|12|TRBV28|TRBJ1-1|TRBD1
ASRSGTVTSEAF
>NA|13|TRBV6-4|TRBJ1-2|TRBD1
ASSQLAGGHGGYT
>NA|15|TRBV19|TRBJ1-5|TRBD1
ASSLRTGGISNQPQH
>NA|11|TRBV19|TRBJ1-3|TRBD1
ASGQGVGNTIY
>once|11|TRBV11-2|TRBJ1-5|NA
ASSLGWASPQH
>NA|13|TRBV5-4|TRBJ2-5|TRBD2
ASSSLAGVQETQY
>NA|11|TRBV19|TRBJ1-1|TRBD1
ASRTGGHTEAF
>once|16|TRBV4-3|TRBJ2-7|TRBD1
ASSQDLVRDRVSYEQY
>few|11|TRBV15|TRBJ2-3|NA
ATSRDLADTQY
>NA|12|TRBV10-2|TRBJ2-2|TRBD2
ASRASGRAGELF
>NA|12|TRBV4-2|TRBJ1-1|NA
ASSLTGRGTEAF
>NA|12|TRBV30|TRBJ2-7|NA
AWSVGQAIYEQY
>NA|12|TRBV6-1|TRBJ2-1|TRBD2
ASTGRGSYNEQF
>NA|13|TRBV7-9|TRBJ1-6|NA
ASSLSNSGNSPLH
>NA|12|TRBV6-5|TRBJ1-1|NA
ASSRSPQASEAF
>NA|13|TRBV6-5|TRBJ2-1|TRBD1
ASSHAGTGGDEQF
>NA|13|TRBV5-1|TRBJ2-7|TRBD2
ASSPTSGGSYEQY
>NA|14|TRBV5-1|TRBJ2-7|TRBD1
ASRQAPGQGTYEQY
>NA|16|TRBV5-1|TRBJ1-4|NA
ASSFGRRQVATNEKLF
>NA|10|TRBV2|TRBJ2-7|TRBD2
AISLAGYEQY
>NA|13|TRBV2|TRBJ1-5|NA
ASTGPGGSNQPQH
>few|11|TRBV6-1|TRBJ1-2|NA
ASGGEGRGGYT
>NA|13|TRBV5-4|TRBJ2-7|NA
ASSFDAGRAGEQY
>NA|12|TRBV5-5|TRBJ1-3|TRBD1
ASSWGQGRNTIY
>NA|13|TRBV4-1|TRBJ2-1|NA
ASSPMHGSYNEQF
>NA|14|TRBV10-3|TRBJ2-1|NA
AISAPGGTMYNEQF
>NA|12|TRBV5-1|TRBJ2-4|TRBD1
ASSLEGQGNIQY
>NA|13|TRBV6-5|TRBJ2-1|TRBD1
ASSNHDHNRGRKF
>NA|15|TRBV14|TRBJ2-7|TRBD2
ASSQRTRLAGGDEQY
>NA|13|TRBV11-2|TRBJ2-1|TRBD2
ASSFQTTSGNEQF
>once|11|TRBV5-4|TRBJ2-7|NA
ASSFPGAYEQY
>once|14|TRBV7-9|TRBJ2-7|TRBD2
ASSLGAAGAVNEQY
>NA|15|TRBV15|TRBJ2-3|TRBD2
ATSRARGGLDTDTQY
>once|14|TRBV7-8|TRBJ2-1|TRBD2
ASSFSGGSSYNEQF
>NA|15|TRBV14|TRBJ2-1|NA
ASSLTGPGVSYNEQF
>few|13|TRBV11-2|TRBJ2-1|NA
ASSFGLPPYNEQF